The 25 T cell receptor beta chains reported below all come from one sample, sequenced in a study of regulatory T cells in long-lasting Graves disease. Time point meaning: newly diagnosed GD, antithyroid drugs for less than 3 months. RNA from PBMCs was the source of the TCR library. CDR3-region Arm-PCR and iRepertoire HTBI primers produced the TCR beta libraries. Each CDR3 protein is one row after TCRdb ran MiXCR on the multiplex PCR reads. The profile covers approximately 270,000 distinct CDR3 sequences, with 18% appearing a single time and roughly 15% taken by the ten largest. The data were also submitted as part of a second study, on T cells in Graves' hyperthyroidism and ophthalmopathy.

The sample in question was peripheral blood mononuclear cells (PBMCs), obtained at new diagnosis, from a patient treated with antithyroid drugs. These receptors came from a woman under 40 with Graves disease.

A word on this clonotype: This sequence may be a read error, since a much larger clone differs from it by one base. The J gene is TRBJ2-1, the V gene TRBV6-5; D is uncertain. Germline V gene sequence: CDR1 MNHEY, CDR2 SVGAGI. This CDR3 contains 13 residues. The CDR3: CVSSYMRNNEQFF. CDR3 nucleotide sequence: TGTGTCAGCAGTTACATGAGGAACAATGAGCAGTTCTTC.

This rearrangement joins TRBV27 to TRBJ2-1; 7 bases are shared with TRBD2. Germline-derived CDR1 and CDR2 are MNHEY and SMNVEV (reference sequence). V was clipped by 6 bases and J by 0 bases; unmatched bases: 8. This CDR3 comprises 16 residues. The CDR3 nucleotides are TGTGCCAGCAGCCCACGCGGGAGACTCTCCTACAATGAGCAGTTCTTC. It encodes CASSPRGRLSYNEQFF.

The chain couples TRBV11-2 to TRBJ2-7; 9 bases line up with TRBD1. Germline V lookup: CDR1 SGHAT, CDR2 FQNNGV. The trim removed 3 bases at V and 6 bases at J, leaving 6 bases unmatched. The CDR3 runs 14 residues. The CDR3 sequence is CASSFPGQGAEQYF. The DNA for the CDR3 is TGTGCCAGCAGCTTCCCGGGACAGGGAGCCGAGCAGTACTTC.

This clonotype was recorded many times. This chain uses TRBV27 with TRBJ2-2, with D possibly being TRBD2 (5 bases). The CDR3 loop spans 13 amino acids. Germline lookup yields CDR1 MNHEY and CDR2 SMNVEV (reference sequence). V lost 5 bases, J lost 4 bases, and 8 bases lay in between. The CDR3: CASSTGGTGELFF. CDR3 coding DNA: TGTGCCAGCAGTACTGGAGGCACCGGGGAGCTGTTTTTT.

The sample holds many counts of this clonotype. The genes are TRBV20-1 and TRBJ2-1; TRBD2 agrees at 7 bases. Germline V CDR1 and CDR2: DFQATT, SNEGSKA (reference sequence). V dropped 5 bases and J dropped 8; count of bases not matched to a gene: 12. CDR3 length: 14 residues. CDR3 region: CSAEGGGSFDEQFF. The CDR3 nucleotides read TGCAGTGCTGAAGGAGGCGGGAGTTTCGATGAGCAGTTCTTC.

This clonotype was picked up a small number of times. This chain connects TRBV9 to TRBJ2-2; D tentatively reads TRBD1 or TRBD2 (6 bases each). The CDR3 is 15 residues long. With 0 bases removed from V and 4 bases from J, the gap between germline ends came to 10 bases. The germline V gene has CDR1 SGDLS and CDR2 YYNGEE. Here the CDR3 DNA reads TGTGCCAGCAGCGTAGAGGGGGGAGCCACCGGGGAGCTGTTTTTT. This gives the protein CASSVEGGATGELFF.

This clonotype was picked up many times. The genes are TRBV7-8 and TRBJ2-1; maybe TRBD2 (5 bases). Germline-derived CDR1 and CDR2 are SGHVS and FQNEAQ. This CDR3 has 14 amino acids. V lost 0 bases and J 7 bases, leaving 10 bases between the germline ends. CDR3 amino acids: CASSLATGLNEQFF. CDR3 DNA: TGTGCCAGCAGCTTAGCGACGGGGTTGAATGAGCAGTTCTTC.

In this sample, this clonotype turned up many times. The V gene is TRBV30, the J gene TRBJ2-2; 9 nucleotides line up with TRBD2. The CDR3 contains 17 residues. Germline V gene lookup returns CDR1 GTSNPN and CDR2 SVGIG (reference sequence). Losses at the gene ends were 5 bases for V and 5 bases for J; bases not matched to a gene: 15. CDR3 sequence (DNA): TGTGCCTGGGGTACTCCTTTTAGCGGGAGTAAAACCGGGGAGCTGTTTTTT. Its translation: CAWGTPFSGSKTGELFF.

This clonotype was recorded only once. The chain joins TRBV9 to TRBJ2-2, with D hard to call. CDR1 and CDR2 from the germline V gene are SGDLS and YYNGEE. The ends were cut back, 3 bases at V and 7 bases at J, with 7 bases in the middle. The CDR3 runs 12 residues. The CDR3 DNA reads as TGTGCCAGCAGCGCGGTGAGCGGGGAGCTGTTTTTT. It codes for CASSAVSGELFF.

The V call is TRBV4-1, the J call TRBJ2-3; 9 bases are shared with TRBD2. The germline CDR1 and CDR2 sequences are MGHRA and YSYEKL. The junction had 2 bases not matched to a gene; V was cut back by 0 bases and J by 4 bases. The CDR3 is 15 residues long. CDR3 loop: CASSQDRLAADTQYF. In nucleotides, the CDR3 is TGCGCCAGCAGCCAAGATAGACTAGCGGCAGATACGCAGTATTTT.

The sample holds a few counts of this clonotype. The genes are TRBV27 and TRBJ2-1, with TRBD1 matching 8 bases. This CDR3 has 13 residues. J lost 9 bases, V lost 7 bases, and 8 bases had no gene match. The V gene's germline CDR1 is MNHEY and CDR2 SMNVEV (reference sequence). The CDR3 reads CASNGQGGVEQFF. The CDR3, as DNA: TGTGCCAGCAACGGACAGGGCGGGGTTGAGCAGTTCTTC.

This clonotype was observed many times. The J gene is TRBJ2-7, the V gene TRBV18; either TRBD1 or TRBD2 may fit D (5 bases each). Germline CDR1 KGHSH, CDR2 LQKENI. This CDR3 comprises 15 residues. Trimming pared 2 bases from V and 4 bases from J, leaving 15 bases between. The CDR3 protein is CASSPSKGSRYEQYF. In nucleotides, the CDR3 is TGTGCCAGCTCACCATCGAAGGGGAGTCGGTACGAGCAGTACTTC.

This clonotype came up many times. The gene calls are TRBV7-9 and TRBJ2-5, with D tentatively TRBD1 (6 bases). Between the trimmed V and J ends, which lost 8 bases and 2 bases, there was a span of 6 bases. This CDR3 is 11 amino acids long. Germline V gene sequence: CDR1 SEHNR, CDR2 FQNEAQ (reference sequence). The CDR3 DNA reads TGTGCCAGCGGACAGCAAGAGACCCAGTACTTC. This sequence encodes CASGQQETQYF.

The genes are TRBV12-5 and TRBJ2-5; TRBD1 or TRBD2 may be the D gene (5 bases each). Trimming stripped 6 bases from V and 0 bases from J, with 17 bases between. Germline V gene sequence: CDR1 LGHNT, CDR2 FRNRAP. This CDR3 spans 16 amino acids. The CDR3 reads CASGGRGRRYQETQYF. The CDR3 region has the DNA TGTGCTAGTGGAGGCCGGGGCAGGCGGTACCAAGAGACCCAGTACTTC.

J is TRBJ1-1 and V is TRBV6-5; maybe TRBD1 (6 bases). In germline, CDR1 is MNHEY, CDR2 SVGAGI. The CDR3 has 15 amino acids. V dropped 2 bases and J dropped 1 base, with 11 bases sitting between them. Here the CDR3 reads CASSYRGFQNTEAFF. Here the CDR3 DNA reads TGTGCCAGCAGTTACAGGGGGTTTCAGAACACTGAAGCTTTCTTT.

At least ten counts were recorded for this clonotype. The chain combines TRBV7-9 with TRBJ2-1, with 12 bases identical to TRBD2. This CDR3 spans 14 amino acids. The V and J ends lost 6 bases and 9 bases, in that order; junction bases with no gene match: 6. Germline V gene data show CDR1 as SEHNR and CDR2 as FQNEAQ (reference sequence). CDR3 sequence (DNA): TGTGCCAGCAGGGCTAGCGGGGGGGCGGCTGAGCAGTTCTTC. Translating gives CASRASGGAAEQFF.

About this clonotype: Given a far larger clone just one base away, this is likely a sequencing read error. The rearrangement joins TRBV6-2 or TRBV6-3 to TRBJ1-1, with D tentatively TRBD1 (6 bases). Germline values: CDR1 MNHEY, CDR2 SVGEGT. Trimming stripped 6 bases from V and 12 bases from J, with 14 bases between. The length of the CDR3 is 11 residues. The CDR3 DNA is TGTGCCAGCAGCTCCGGACAGCAAACTTTCTTT. Its protein product is CASSSGQQTFF.

This clonotype has ten or more counts. This sequence joins TRBV28 and TRBJ1-1, with 11 bases lining up with TRBD1. Germline V CDR1 and CDR2: MDHEN, SYDVKM. Losses at the gene ends were 6 bases for V and 5 bases for J; bases not matched to a gene: 11. This CDR3 contains 16 residues. Here the CDR3 reads CASSAGTGGVATEAFF. The CDR3 DNA follows: TGTGCCAGCAGCGCTGGGACAGGGGGTGTGGCGACTGAAGCTTTCTTT.

This clonotype was seen ten or more times. At one end the junction does not follow the germline gene, possibly because of a read error. The V gene is TRBV11-2, the J gene TRBJ1-1, with D possibly being TRBD1 (5 bases). The CDR3 runs to 15 residues. Germline CDR1 SGHAT, CDR2 FQNNGV. For the CDR3, the DNA is TGCGCCAGCAGCTTGGTCCGGGACGGATACACTGAAGCTTTCTTT. Protein sequence: CASSLVRDGYTEAFF.

This sequence joins TRBV6-5 and TRBJ1-2; D not certain. The CDR3 has 13 amino acids. Germline-derived CDR1 and CDR2 are MNHEY and SVGAGI. V was shortened by 0 bases and J by 7 bases, with 9 bases between the two germline ends. The CDR3 nucleotides are TGTGCCAGCAGTTACTCGACGTTGGGTGGCTACACCTTC. Its protein is CASSYSTLGGYTF.

This clonotype was detected ten times or more. The chain couples TRBV27 to TRBJ1-1; a possible D gene is TRBD1 (5 bases). Germline V gives CDR1 MNHEY, CDR2 SMNVEV (reference sequence). Deletions cut 2 bases from V and 1 base from J, with 20 bases between. This CDR3 spans 18 amino acids. This CDR3 reads CASSLKPPLGTANTEAFF. Here the CDR3 DNA reads TGTGCCAGCAGTTTAAAACCCCCACTTGGGACGGCGAACACTGAAGCTTTCTTT.

This clonotype was picked up a small number of times. Mismatch with germline at one junction end may stem from a read error. CDR3 DNA: TGTGCCAGCAGTTTTCGGGGAGAGAACACTGAAGCTTCCTTT. Amino acid sequence: CASSFRGENTEASF. The rearrangement links TRBV27 to TRBJ1-1, with D hard to call. Germline lookup yields CDR1 MNHEY and CDR2 SMNVEV (reference sequence). This CDR3 is 14 amino acids long.

This clonotype was counted between two and nine times. J is TRBJ2-7 and V is TRBV7-3; unclear D gene. Trimming cost V 3 bases and J 5 bases, with 11 bases left between them. Germline V lookup: CDR1 SGHTA, CDR2 FQGTGA. The CDR3 loop spans 13 amino acids. CDR3 bases: TGTGCCAGCAGCTTTGGTACCCAGGACGAGCAGTACTTC. Its translation is CASSFGTQDEQYF.

This clonotype was observed many times. This rearrangement joins TRBV7-2 to TRBJ1-2, with TRBD1 matching 10 bases. CDR1 and CDR2 (germline): SGHTA, FQGNSA. The CDR3 sequence is 15 residues long. V lost 5 bases, J lost 6 bases, and 9 bases stayed unmatched. CDR3 coding DNA: TGTGCCAGCAGCCCTCGACAGGGGGCGCGGAATGGCTACACCTTC. Amino acid sequence: CASSPRQGARNGYTF.

This clonotype was seen many times. The rearrangement links TRBV2 to TRBJ2-1, with D hard to call. The CDR3 length is 13 residues. V lost 7 bases, J lost 9 bases, and 16 bases lay in between. Per the germline V gene, CDR1 is SNHLY and CDR2 is FYNNEI. The CDR3 region has the DNA TGTGCCAGCAAACACGAACCTCGGAGTGAGCAGTTCTTC. It encodes CASKHEPRSEQFF.